This T cell receptor beta chain emerged from a study of T cells in localized non-small cell lung cancer. The assay was immunoSEQ multiplex PCR, and TCRdb's table has in-frame clones only and misses some. Here the sample spans approximately 31,000 clones, 90% to 95% being singletons. Study conclusions and caveats: Elevated blood T cell density was associated with longer overall survival. Appearing in adjacent lung were a median about 50 of the top 100 tumor clones. Compared with tumor, uninvolved adjacent lung displayed greater T cell clonality, ranking highest overall. Only one tumor region was sequenced, so heterogeneity remains possible.

The germline CDR1 and CDR2 sequences are SGHVS and FQNEAQ. V lost 3 bases, J lost 7 bases, and 9 bases stayed unmatched. The CDR3 loop spans 15 amino acids. This clone was found once. Its cognate antigen is unknown. The source was peripheral blood, collected before any cancer treatment. The chain combines TRBV7-8 with TRBJ1-1; 9 bases align to TRBD1. The TCR comes from a woman aged 35 to 70 with stage I lung adenocarcinoma. In DNA, the CDR3 is TGTGCCAGCAGCTTGCGTACAGGGGGCATCGATGAAGCTTTCTTT. It yields the protein CASSLRTGGIDEAFF.